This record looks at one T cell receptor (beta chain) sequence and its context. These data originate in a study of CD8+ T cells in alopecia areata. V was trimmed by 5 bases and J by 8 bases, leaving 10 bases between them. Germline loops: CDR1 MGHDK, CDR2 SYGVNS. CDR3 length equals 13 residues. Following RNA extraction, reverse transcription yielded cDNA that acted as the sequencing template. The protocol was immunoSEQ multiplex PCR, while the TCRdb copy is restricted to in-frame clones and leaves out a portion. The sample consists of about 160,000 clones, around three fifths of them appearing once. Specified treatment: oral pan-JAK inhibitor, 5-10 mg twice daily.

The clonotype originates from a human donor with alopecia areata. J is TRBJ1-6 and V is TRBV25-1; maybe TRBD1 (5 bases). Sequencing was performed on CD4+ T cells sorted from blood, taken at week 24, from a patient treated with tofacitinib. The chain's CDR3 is CASSLQVHSPLHF. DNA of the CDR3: TGTGCCAGCAGTCTACAGGTCCATTCACCCCTCCACTTT.